The rows below give T cell receptor beta chains drawn from one sample of a study of blood T cell repertoires in COVID-19. Here immunoSEQ multiplex PCR was the method, and the copy in TCRdb shows in-frame clones only, minus some. The sample carries some 80,000 clones, around 83% recorded once. Sequenced: peripheral blood. The receptors were gathered from a woman aged 70-85 years with acute or convalescent COVID-19. CDR3s leave out the opening cysteine and the closing phenylalanine or tryptophan. Each record gives: J gene, V gene, CDR3 length, CDR3 protein.

j_gene: TRBJ2-1
v_gene: TRBV5-6
len: 13
CDR3aa: ASSRRLASYNEQF

j_gene: TRBJ1-2
v_gene: TRBV5-1
len: 11
CDR3aa: ASSSQGSDGYT

j_gene: TRBJ2-7
v_gene: TRBV5-4
len: 12
CDR3aa: ASTDSGRTYEQY

j_gene: TRBJ2-1
v_gene: TRBV19
len: 13
CDR3aa: ASSTNPLSMNEQF

j_gene: TRBJ2-7
v_gene: TRBV29-1
len: 9
CDR3aa: SVFDGNEQY

j_gene: TRBJ2-1
v_gene: TRBV5-4
len: 11
CDR3aa: ASSPQEYNEQF

j_gene: TRBJ2-1
v_gene: TRBV29-1
len: 8
CDR3aa: STDYRERF

j_gene: TRBJ2-1
v_gene: TRBV2
len: 14
CDR3aa: ASSAPSGLPNNEQF

j_gene: TRBJ2-7
v_gene: TRBV2
len: 9
CDR3aa: ASRGGVWQY

j_gene: TRBJ1-5
v_gene: TRBV6-5
len: 13
CDR3aa: ASTLGQGRNQPQH

j_gene: TRBJ2-1
v_gene: TRBV19
len: 12
CDR3aa: ASSSGTQSNEQF

j_gene: TRBJ1-6
v_gene: TRBV5-1
len: 12
CDR3aa: ASSLGQANSPLH

j_gene: TRBJ2-5
v_gene: TRBV10-1
len: 12
CDR3aa: ASSEGGSKETQY

j_gene: TRBJ1-4
v_gene: TRBV3-1/TRBV3-2
len: 13
CDR3aa: ASSQWGGPNEKLF

j_gene: TRBJ2-7
v_gene: TRBV18
len: 10
CDR3aa: ASSSGSYEQY

j_gene: TRBJ2-2
v_gene: TRBV2
len: 12
CDR3aa: ASDEGGVTGELF

j_gene: TRBJ2-1
v_gene: TRBV10-1
len: 12
CDR3aa: ASSDWTRSGEQF

j_gene: TRBJ2-3
v_gene: TRBV21-1
len: 19
CDR3aa: ASRSISGPPEDGTSTDTQY

j_gene: TRBJ2-1
v_gene: TRBV5-1
len: 10
CDR3aa: ASSRVGDEQF

j_gene: TRBJ1-5
v_gene: TRBV4-2
len: 15
CDR3aa: ASSQILAGDSNQPQH

j_gene: TRBJ1-1
v_gene: TRBV4-1
len: 13
CDR3aa: ASSPLGTVNTEAF

j_gene: TRBJ1-1
v_gene: TRBV13
len: 17
CDR3aa: ASSLVDRVGEPPNTEAF

j_gene: TRBJ2-2
v_gene: TRBV12-3/TRBV12-4
len: 10
CDR3aa: ASTRGIGELF